Only a few counts were recorded for the clone carrying this T cell receptor (beta chain). This sample was included in a study of identical twins. Via MiXCR, TCRdb re-called the 5' RACE reads, giving one row per CDR3 protein. The sample contains a few hundred thousand distinct CDR3 sequences, 15% to 20% of which appear only once. CDR1 and CDR2 from the germline V gene are LNHDA and SQIVND (reference sequence). This CDR3 spans 15 amino acids. V was clipped by 5 bases and J by 4 bases; unmatched bases: 9. The sample consisted of naive T cells sorted from blood. The sequence came from a man aged 50 to 59 in good health. The genes are TRBV19 and TRBJ2-7, with 9 bases fitting TRBD2. The CDR3 region has the DNA TGTGCCAGTAGTGCGCTAGCGGGAATCGGATACGAGCAGTACTTC. Its translation is CASSALAGIGYEQYF.